The subject of this entry is one T cell receptor (beta chain). These data come from a study of beta chain features in type 1 diabetes. With 8 bases clipped from V and 4 bases from J, the junction kept 3 bases outside the gene matches. Germline V CDR1 and CDR2: MDHEN, SYDVKM. The CDR3 has 12 residues. Expressed TCRB transcripts were sequenced because the entire RNA isolate underwent reverse transcription. Libraries were prepared by immunoSEQ multiplex PCR; TCRdb keeps only in-frame clonotypes and omits some of them. The sample has 350,000 to 400,000 clones, over 12% seen once. Sample: naive CD4+ T cells from blood. The chain couples TRBV28 to TRBJ1-1, with 8 positions matching TRBD1. The receptor comes from a woman between 18 and 30 years old in good health. This chain's CDR3 is CASHDRGTEAFF. The CDR3 region has the DNA TGTGCCAGCCACGACAGGGGCACTGAAGCTTTCTTT. The whole variable domain, remainder taken from reference TRBV28 and TRBJ1-1, is DVKVTQSSRYLVKRTGEKVFLECVQDMDHENMFWYRQDPGLGLRLIYFSYDVKMKEKGDIPEGYSVSREKKERFSLILESASTNQTSMYLCASHDRGTEAFFGQGTRLTVV.